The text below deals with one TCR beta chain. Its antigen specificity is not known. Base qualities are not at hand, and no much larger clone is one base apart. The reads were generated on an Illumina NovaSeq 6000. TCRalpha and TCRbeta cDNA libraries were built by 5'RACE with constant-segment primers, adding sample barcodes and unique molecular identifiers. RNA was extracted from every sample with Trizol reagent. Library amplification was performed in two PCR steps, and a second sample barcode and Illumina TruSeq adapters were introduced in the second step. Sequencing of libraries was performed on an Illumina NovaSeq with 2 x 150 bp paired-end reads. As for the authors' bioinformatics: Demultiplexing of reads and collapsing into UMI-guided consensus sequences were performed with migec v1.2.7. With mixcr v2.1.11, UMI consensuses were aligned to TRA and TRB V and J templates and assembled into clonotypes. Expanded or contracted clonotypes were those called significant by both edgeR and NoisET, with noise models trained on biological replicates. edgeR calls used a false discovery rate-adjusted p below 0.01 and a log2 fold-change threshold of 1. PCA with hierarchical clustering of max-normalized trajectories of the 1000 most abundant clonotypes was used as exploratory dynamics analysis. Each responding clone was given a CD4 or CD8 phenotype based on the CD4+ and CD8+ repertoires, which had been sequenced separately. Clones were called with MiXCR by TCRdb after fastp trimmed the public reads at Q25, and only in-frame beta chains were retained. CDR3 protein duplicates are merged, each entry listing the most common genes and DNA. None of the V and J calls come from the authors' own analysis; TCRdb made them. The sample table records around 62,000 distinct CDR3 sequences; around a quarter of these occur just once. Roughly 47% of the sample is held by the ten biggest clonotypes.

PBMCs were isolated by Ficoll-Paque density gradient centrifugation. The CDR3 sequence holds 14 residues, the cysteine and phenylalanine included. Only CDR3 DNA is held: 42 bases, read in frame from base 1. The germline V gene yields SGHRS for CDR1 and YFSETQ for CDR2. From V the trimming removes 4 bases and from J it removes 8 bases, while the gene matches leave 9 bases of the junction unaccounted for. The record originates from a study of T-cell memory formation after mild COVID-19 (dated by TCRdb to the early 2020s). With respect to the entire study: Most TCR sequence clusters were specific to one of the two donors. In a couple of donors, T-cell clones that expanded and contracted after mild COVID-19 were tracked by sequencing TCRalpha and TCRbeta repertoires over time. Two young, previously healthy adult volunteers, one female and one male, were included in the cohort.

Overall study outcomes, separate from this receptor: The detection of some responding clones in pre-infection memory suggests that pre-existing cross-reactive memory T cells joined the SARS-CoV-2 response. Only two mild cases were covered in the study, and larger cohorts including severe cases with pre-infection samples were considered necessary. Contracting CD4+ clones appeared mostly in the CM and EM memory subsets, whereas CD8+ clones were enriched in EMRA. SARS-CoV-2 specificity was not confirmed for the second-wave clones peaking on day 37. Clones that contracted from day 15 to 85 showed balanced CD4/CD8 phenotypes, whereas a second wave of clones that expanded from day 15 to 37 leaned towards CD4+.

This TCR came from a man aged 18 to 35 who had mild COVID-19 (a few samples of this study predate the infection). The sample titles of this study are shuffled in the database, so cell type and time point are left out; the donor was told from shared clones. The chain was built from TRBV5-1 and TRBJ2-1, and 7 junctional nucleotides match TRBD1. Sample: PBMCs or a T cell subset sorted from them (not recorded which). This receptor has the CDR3 CASSATGTFDEQFF. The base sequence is TGCGCCAGCAGCGCGACAGGGACCTTTGATGAGCAGTTCTTC.